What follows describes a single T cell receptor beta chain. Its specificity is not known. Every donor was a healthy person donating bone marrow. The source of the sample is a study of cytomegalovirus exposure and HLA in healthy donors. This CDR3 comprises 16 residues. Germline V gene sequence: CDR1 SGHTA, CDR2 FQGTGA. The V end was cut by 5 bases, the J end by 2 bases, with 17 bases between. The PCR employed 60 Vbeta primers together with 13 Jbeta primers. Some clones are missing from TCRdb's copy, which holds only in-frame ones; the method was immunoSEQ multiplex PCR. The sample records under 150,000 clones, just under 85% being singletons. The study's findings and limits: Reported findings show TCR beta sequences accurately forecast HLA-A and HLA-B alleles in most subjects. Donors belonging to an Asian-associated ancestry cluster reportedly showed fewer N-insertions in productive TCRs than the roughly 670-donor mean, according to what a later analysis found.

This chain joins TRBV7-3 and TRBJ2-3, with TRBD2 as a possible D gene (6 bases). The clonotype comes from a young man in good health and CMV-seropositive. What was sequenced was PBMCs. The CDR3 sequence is CASSVTHSGFTDTQYF. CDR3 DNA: TGTGCCAGCAGCGTCACCCATAGCGGATTCACAGATACGCAGTATTTT. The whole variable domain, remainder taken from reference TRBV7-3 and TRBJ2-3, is GAGVSQTPSNKVTEKGKYVELRCDPISGHTALYWYRQSLGQGPEFLIYFQGTGAADDSGLPNDRFFAVRPEGSVSTLKIQRTERGDSAVYLCASSVTHSGFTDTQYFGPGTRLTVL.